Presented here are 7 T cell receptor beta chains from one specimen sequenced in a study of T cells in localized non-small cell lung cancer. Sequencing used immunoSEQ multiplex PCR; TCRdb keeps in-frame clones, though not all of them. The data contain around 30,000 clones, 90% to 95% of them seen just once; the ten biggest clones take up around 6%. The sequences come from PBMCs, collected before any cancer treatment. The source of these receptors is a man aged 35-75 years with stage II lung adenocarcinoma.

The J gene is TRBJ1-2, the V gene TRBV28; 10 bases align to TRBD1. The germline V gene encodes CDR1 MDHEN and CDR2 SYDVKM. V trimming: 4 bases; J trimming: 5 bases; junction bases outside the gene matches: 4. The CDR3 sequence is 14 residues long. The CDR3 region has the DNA TGTGCCAGCAGTTCCGGGACAGGGGCATATGGCTACACCTTC. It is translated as CASSSGTGAYGYTF.

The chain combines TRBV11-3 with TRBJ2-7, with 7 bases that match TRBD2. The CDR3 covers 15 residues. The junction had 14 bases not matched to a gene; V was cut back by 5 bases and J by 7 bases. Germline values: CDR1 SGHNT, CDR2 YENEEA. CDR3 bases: TGTGCCAGCAGCCCCGGCCACAGCGGGATAGGAGAGCAGTACTTC. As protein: CASSPGHSGIGEQYF.

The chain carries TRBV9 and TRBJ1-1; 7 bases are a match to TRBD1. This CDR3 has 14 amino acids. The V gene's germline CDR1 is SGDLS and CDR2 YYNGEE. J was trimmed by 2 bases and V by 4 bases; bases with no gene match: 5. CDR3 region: CASSLDRANTEAFF. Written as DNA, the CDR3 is TGTGCCAGCAGCCTAGACAGGGCCAACACTGAAGCTTTCTTT.

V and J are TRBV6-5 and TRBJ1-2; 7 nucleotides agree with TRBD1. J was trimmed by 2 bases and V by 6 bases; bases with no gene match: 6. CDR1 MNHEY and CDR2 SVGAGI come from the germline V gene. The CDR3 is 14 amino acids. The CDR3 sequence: CASSAGTENYGYTF. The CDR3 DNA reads TGTGCCAGCAGCGCCGGGACAGAGAACTATGGCTACACCTTC.

For the CDR3, the DNA is TGTGCCAGCAGCGCCTGGGACAGCGCCGAGCAGTACTTC. Its translation: CASSAWDSAEQYF. The chain carries TRBV9 and TRBJ2-7; TRBD1 matches 7 bases. V dropped 3 bases and J dropped 6; count of bases not matched to a gene: 6. CDR3 length: 13 residues. Per germline, CDR1 SGDLS and CDR2 YYNGEE.

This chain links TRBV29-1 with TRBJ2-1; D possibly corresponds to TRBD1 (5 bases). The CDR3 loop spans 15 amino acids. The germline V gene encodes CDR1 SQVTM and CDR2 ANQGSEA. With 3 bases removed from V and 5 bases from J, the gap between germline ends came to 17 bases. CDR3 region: CSVEKPRVGDNEQFF. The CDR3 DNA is TGCAGCGTTGAGAAACCGCGAGTAGGGGACAATGAGCAGTTCTTC.

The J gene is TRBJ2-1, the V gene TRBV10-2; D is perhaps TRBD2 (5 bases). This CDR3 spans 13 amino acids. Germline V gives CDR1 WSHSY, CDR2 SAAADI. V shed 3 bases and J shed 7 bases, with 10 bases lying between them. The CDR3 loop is CASSDGGWNEQFF. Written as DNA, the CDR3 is TGCGCCAGCAGTGATGGCGGGTGGAATGAGCAGTTCTTC.